Listed below are T cell receptor beta chains from one sample, sequenced in a study of siplizumab effects on memory and regulatory T cells. TCRdb's copy holds only in-frame clones and misses some; the assay was immunoSEQ multiplex PCR. Of under 110,000 clones listed, 92% were seen once; the top ten hold about 11%. Source material: non-Treg CD4+ T cells sorted from blood. The receptor set was obtained from a human donor in good health. The CDR3 runs from the conserved cysteine through the conserved F or W. The order of the fields is D gene, V gene, clone size, J gene, CDR3 protein, CDR3 DNA. The D gene is left open where the match is weak. Clone size is stated in some rows and not others, as once, few, many or a class when expanded.

.	TRBV5-1	few	TRBJ2-7	CASSLARAGIYEQYF	TGCGCCAGCAGCTTGGCCAGGGCCGGGATCTACGAGCAGTACTTC
.	TRBV4-1	.	TRBJ2-1	CASSRLDEQFF	TGCGCCAGCAGCCGCCTTGATGAGCAGTTCTTC
TRBD1	TRBV19	.	TRBJ1-1	CASLNQGGVNTEAFF	TGTGCCAGTTTAAATCAGGGGGGTGTCAACACTGAAGCTTTCTTT
TRBD1	TRBV7-8	.	TRBJ2-7	CASSLTLWTGLIEQYF	TGTGCCAGCAGCTTAACCCTTTGGACAGGTTTAATCGAGCAGTACTTC
.	TRBV28	.	TRBJ1-1	CASSRPGGSVNTEAFF	TGTGCCAGCAGTAGACCCGGGGGGTCTGTGAACACTGAAGCTTTCTTT
.	TRBV2	.	TRBJ2-7	CASSDHSSYEQYF	TGTGCCAGCAGTGATCACTCCTCCTACGAGCAGTACTTC
TRBD2	TRBV7-9	.	TRBJ2-7	CASSSISGSSYEQYF	TGTGCCAGCAGCTCTATTAGCGGGAGTTCCTACGAGCAGTACTTC
TRBD2	TRBV10-3	.	TRBJ2-3	CAIMGTSGNTDTQYF	TGTGCCATCATGGGGACTAGCGGGAACACAGATACGCAGTATTTT
TRBD1	TRBV6-1	.	TRBJ1-2	CASSEAVGQGSGYTF	TGTGCCAGCAGTGAAGCGGTGGGACAGGGGTCTGGCTACACCTTC
.	TRBV19	.	TRBJ2-3	CASRGSRGRYTDTQYF	TGTGCCAGTAGGGGCTCCAGGGGCCGTTACACAGATACGCAGTATTTT
.	TRBV18	.	TRBJ2-2	CASSPSRGTGELFF	TGTGCCAGCTCACCTTCCCGGGGGACCGGGGAGCTGTTTTTT
TRBD2	TRBV7-9	few	TRBJ2-1	CASSLGLAGRYNEQFF	TGTGCCAGCAGCTTAGGACTAGCGGGTCGCTACAATGAGCAGTTCTTC